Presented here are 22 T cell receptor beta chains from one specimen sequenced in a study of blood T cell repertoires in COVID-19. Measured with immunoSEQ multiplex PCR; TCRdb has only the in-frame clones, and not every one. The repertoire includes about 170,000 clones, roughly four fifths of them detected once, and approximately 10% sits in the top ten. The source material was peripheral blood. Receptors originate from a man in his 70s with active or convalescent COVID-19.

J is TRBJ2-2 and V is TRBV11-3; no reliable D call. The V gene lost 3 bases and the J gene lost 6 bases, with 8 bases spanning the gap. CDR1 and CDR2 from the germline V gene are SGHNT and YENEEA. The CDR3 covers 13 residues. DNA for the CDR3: TGTGCCAGCAGCTTTAGTAACGCCGGGGAGCTGTTTTTT. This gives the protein CASSFSNAGELFF.

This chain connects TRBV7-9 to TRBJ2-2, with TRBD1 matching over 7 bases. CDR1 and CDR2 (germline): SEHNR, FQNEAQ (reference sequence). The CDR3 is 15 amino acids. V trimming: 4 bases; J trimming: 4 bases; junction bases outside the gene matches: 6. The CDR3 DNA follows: TGTGCCAGCAGCTACTGGGACAGCATCACCGGGGAGCTGTTTTTT. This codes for CASSYWDSITGELFF. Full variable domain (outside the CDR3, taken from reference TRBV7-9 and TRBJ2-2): DTGVSQNPRHKITKRGQNVTFRCDPISEHNRLYWYRQTLGQGPEFLTYFQNEAQLEKSRLLSDRFSAERPKGSFSTLEIQRTEQGDSAMYLCASSYWDSITGELFFGEGSRLTVL.

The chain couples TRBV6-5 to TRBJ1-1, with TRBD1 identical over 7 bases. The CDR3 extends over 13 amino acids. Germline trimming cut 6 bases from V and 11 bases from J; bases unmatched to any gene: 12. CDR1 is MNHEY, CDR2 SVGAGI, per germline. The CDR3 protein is CASSLQGRLVAFF. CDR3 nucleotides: TGTGCCAGCAGCCTACAGGGGCGTTTAGTCGCTTTCTTT.

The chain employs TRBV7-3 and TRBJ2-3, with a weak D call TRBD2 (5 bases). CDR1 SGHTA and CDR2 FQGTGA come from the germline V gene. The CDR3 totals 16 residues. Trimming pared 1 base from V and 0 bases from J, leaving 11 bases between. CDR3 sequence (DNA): TGTGCCAGCAGCTTAATGGCGGGTGCTAGCACAGATACGCAGTATTTT. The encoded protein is CASSLMAGASTDTQYF.

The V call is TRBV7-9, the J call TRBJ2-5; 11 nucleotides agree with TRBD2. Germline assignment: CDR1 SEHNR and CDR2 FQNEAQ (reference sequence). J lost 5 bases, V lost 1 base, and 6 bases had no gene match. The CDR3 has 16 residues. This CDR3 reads CASSLGLAGLAETQYF. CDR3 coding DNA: TGTGCCAGCAGCTTAGGACTAGCGGGGCTTGCGGAGACCCAGTACTTC.

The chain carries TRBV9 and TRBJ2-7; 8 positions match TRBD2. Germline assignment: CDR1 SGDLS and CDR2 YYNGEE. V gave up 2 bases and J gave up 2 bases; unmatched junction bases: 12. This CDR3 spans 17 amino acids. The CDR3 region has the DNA TGTGCCAGCAGCGTGAGCGGGGGAGGCCTGATCACCTACGAGCAGTACTTC. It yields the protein CASSVSGGGLITYEQYF.

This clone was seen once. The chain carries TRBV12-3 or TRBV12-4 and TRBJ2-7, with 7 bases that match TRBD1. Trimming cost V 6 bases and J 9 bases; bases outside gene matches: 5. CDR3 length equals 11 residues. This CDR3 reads CASRGSGGQYF. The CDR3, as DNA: TGTGCCAGCAGGGGCTCAGGGGGGCAGTACTTC.

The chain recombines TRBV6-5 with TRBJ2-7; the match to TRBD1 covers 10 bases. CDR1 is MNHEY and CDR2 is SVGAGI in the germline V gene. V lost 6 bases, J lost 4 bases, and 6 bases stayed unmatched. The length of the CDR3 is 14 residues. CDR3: CASSLRDRGYEQYF. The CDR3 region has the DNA TGTGCCAGCAGCCTCCGGGACAGGGGTTACGAGCAGTACTTC.

The CDR3 coding sequence is TGTGCCAGCAGCTCCAGACTAGCGGTGAGCACAGATACGCAGTATTTT. Translated: CASSSRLAVSTDTQYF. The V gene is TRBV7-2, the J gene TRBJ2-3, with 9 positions matching TRBD2. J lost 0 bases, V lost 4 bases, and 5 bases had no gene match. The CDR3 is 16 amino acids. Germline V gene lookup returns CDR1 SGHTA and CDR2 FQGNSA.

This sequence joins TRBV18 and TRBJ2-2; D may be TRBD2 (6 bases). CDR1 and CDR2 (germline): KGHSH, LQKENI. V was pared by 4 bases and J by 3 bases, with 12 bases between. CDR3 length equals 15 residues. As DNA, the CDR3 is TGTGCCAGCTCACAGACCGGGGGAGACACCGGGGAGCTGTTTTTT. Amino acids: CASSQTGGDTGELFF.

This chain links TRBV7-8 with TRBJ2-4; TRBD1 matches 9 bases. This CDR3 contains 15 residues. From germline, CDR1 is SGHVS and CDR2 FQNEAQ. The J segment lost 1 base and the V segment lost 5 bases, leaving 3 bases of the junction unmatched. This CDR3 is CASSAQGAAKNIQYF. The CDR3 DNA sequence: TGTGCCAGCAGCGCACAGGGGGCGGCCAAAAACATTCAGTACTTC.

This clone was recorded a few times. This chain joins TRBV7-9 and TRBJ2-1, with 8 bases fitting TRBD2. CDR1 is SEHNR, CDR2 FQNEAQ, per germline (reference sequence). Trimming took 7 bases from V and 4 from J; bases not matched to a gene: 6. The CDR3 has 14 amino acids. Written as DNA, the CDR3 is TGTGCCAGCAAACCACTAGCGGCATACAATGAGCAGTTCTTC. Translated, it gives CASKPLAAYNEQFF.

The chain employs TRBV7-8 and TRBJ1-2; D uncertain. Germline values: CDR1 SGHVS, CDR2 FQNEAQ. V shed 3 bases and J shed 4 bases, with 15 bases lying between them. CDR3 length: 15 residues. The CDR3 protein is CASSLVARSGYGYTF. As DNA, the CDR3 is TGTGCCAGCAGCTTGGTAGCAAGATCGGGCTATGGCTACACCTTC. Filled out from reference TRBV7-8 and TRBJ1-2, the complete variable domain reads GAGVSQSPRYKVAKRGQDVALRCDPISGHVSLFWYQQALGQGPEFLTYFQNEAQLDKSGLPSDRFFAERPEGSVSTLKIQRTQQEDSAVYLCASSLVARSGYGYTFGSGTRLTVV.

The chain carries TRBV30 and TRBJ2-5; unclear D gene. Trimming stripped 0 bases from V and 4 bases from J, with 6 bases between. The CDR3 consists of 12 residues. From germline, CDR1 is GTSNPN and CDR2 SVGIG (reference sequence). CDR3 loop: CAWSVRVETQYF. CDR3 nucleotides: TGTGCCTGGAGTGTCCGGGTAGAGACCCAGTACTTC.

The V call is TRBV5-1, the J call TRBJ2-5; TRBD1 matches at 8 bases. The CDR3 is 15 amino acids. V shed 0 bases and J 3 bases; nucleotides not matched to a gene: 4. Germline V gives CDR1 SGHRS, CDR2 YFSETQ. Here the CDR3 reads CASSLGTGGEETQYF. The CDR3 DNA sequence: TGCGCCAGCAGCTTGGGAACAGGGGGTGAAGAGACCCAGTACTTC.

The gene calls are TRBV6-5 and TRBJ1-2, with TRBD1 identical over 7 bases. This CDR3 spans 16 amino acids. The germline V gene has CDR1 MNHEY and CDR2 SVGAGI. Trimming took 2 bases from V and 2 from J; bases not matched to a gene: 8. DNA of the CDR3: TGTGCCAGCAGTTACCAAAGACAGGGCTTAAACTATGGCTACACCTTC. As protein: CASSYQRQGLNYGYTF.

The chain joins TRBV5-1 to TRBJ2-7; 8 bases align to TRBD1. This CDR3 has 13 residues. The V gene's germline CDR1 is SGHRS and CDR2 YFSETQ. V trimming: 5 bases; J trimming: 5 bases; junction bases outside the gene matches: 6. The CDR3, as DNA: TGCGCCAGCAGTTCCGGACAGGGCGACGAGCAGTACTTC. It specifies CASSSGQGDEQYF. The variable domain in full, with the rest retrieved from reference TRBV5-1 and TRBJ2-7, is KAGVTQTPRYLIKTRGQQVTLSCSPISGHRSVSWYQQTPGQGLQFLFEYFSETQRNKGNFPGRFSGRQFSNSRSEMNVSTLELGDSALYLCASSSGQGDEQYFGPGTRLTVT.

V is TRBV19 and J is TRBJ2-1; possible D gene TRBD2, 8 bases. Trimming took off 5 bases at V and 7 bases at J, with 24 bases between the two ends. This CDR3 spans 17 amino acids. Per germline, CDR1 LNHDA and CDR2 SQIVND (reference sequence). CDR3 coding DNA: TGTGCCAGTAGTGCCCCGCCAGGGGGACTAGGTGATAATGAGCAGTTCTTC. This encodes CASSAPPGGLGDNEQFF.

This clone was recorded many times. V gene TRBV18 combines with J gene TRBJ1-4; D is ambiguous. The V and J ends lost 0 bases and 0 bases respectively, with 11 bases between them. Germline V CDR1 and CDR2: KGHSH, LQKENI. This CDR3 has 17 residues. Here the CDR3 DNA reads TGTGCCAGCTCACCACCCCAACGGGGAGCAACTAATGAAAAACTGTTTTTT. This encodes CASSPPQRGATNEKLFF.

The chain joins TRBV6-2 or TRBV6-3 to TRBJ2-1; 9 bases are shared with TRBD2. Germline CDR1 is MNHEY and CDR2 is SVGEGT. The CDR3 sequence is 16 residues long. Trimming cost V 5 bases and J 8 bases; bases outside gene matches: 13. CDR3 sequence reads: CASSDFSGSRGDEQFF. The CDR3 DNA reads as TGTGCCAGCAGTGATTTTAGCGGGAGCCGGGGGGATGAGCAGTTCTTC.

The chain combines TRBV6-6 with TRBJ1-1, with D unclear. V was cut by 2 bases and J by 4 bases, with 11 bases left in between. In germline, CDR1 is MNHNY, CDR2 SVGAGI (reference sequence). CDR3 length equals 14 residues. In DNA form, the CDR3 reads TGTGCCAGCAGTTACGACGGGGATGGCACTGAAGCTTTCTTT. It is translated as CASSYDGDGTEAFF.

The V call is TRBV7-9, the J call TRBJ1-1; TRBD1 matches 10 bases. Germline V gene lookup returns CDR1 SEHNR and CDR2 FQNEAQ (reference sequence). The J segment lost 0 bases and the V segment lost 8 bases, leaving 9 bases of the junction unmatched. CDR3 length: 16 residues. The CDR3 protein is CASRKWTGGLNTEAFF. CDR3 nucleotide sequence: TGTGCCAGCCGAAAGTGGACAGGGGGGTTGAACACTGAAGCTTTCTTT.